This T cell receptor (beta chain) was recorded in a study of cytomegalovirus exposure and HLA in healthy donors. Findings of the study overall: The listing of roughly 160 TCR beta chains classed them as cytomegalovirus-associated. HLA allele associations emerged for roughly 17,000 TCR beta sequences in a later analysis, at 0.05 false discovery rate.

There are 11 residues in the CDR3. Germline-derived CDR1 and CDR2 are GTSNPN and SVGIG (reference sequence). 13 Jbeta primers and 60 Vbeta primers were used for the PCR. The data were produced by immunoSEQ multiplex PCR, yet TCRdb's version contains in-frame clones alone and is incomplete. The table shows about 120,000 clones, with 77% occurring only once. As regards this clone: Its antigen is undetermined. Its ends do not fully match the called genes, so a read error is possible.

The source is a human donor in good health. Sequenced material: PBMCs. The chain joins TRBV30 to TRBJ2-6; D may be TRBD2 (5 bases). Here the CDR3 DNA reads TGTGCCTGGGGACTGAGCAACGGCCTGACTTTC. Its protein product is CAWGLSNGLTF.